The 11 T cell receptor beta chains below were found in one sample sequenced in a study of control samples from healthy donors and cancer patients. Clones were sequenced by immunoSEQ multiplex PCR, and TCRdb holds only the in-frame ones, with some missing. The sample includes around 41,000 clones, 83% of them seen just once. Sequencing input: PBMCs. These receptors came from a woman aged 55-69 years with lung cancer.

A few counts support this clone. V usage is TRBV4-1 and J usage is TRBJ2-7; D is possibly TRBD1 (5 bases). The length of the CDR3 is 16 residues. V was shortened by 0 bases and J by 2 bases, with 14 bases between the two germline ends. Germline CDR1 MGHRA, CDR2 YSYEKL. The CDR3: CASSQDGQGTTYEQYF. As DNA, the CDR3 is TGCGCCAGCAGCCAAGATGGGCAGGGAACCACCTACGAGCAGTACTTC.

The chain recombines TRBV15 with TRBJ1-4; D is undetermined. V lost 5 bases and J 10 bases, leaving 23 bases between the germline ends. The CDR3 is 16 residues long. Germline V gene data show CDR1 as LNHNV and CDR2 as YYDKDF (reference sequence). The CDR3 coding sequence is TGTGCCACCAGCCCCCGACAACATAAAAACCGGGGAAAACTGTTTTTT. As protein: CATSPRQHKNRGKLFF.

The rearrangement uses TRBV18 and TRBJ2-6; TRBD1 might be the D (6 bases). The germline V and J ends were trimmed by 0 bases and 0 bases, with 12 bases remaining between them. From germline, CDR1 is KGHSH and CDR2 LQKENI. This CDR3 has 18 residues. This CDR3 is CASSPPPGVVSGANVLTF. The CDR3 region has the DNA TGTGCCAGCTCACCACCCCCAGGGGTCGTCTCTGGGGCCAACGTCCTGACTTTC. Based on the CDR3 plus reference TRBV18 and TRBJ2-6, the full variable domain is NAGVMQNPRHLVRRRGQEARLRCSPMKGHSHVYWYRQLPEEGLKFMVYLQKENIIDESGMPKERFSAEFPKEGPSILRIQQVVRGDSAAYFCASSPPPGVVSGANVLTFGAGSRLTVL.

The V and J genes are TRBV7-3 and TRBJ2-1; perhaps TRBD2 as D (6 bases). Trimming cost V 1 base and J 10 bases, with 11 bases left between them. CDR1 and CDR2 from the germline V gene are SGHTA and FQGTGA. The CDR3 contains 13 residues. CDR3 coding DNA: TGTGCCAGCAGCTTAAACCCAGGACTAGAGCAGTTCTTC. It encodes CASSLNPGLEQFF.

CDR3 in amino acids: CASSDPSNTEAFF. In DNA, the CDR3 is TGTGCCAGCAGCGACCCCTCGAACACTGAAGCTTTCTTT. The chain combines TRBV7-3 with TRBJ1-1, with unresolved D. Per germline, CDR1 SGHTA and CDR2 FQGTGA. There are 13 residues in the CDR3. The germline V and J ends were trimmed by 5 bases and 1 base, with 8 bases remaining between them.

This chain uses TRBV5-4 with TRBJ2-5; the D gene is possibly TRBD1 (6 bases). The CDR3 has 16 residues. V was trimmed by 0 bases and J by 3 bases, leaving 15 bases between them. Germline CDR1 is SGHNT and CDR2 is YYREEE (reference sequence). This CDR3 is CASSLAMQQGKETQYF. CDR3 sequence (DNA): TGTGCCAGCAGCTTGGCCATGCAACAGGGAAAAGAGACCCAGTACTTC.

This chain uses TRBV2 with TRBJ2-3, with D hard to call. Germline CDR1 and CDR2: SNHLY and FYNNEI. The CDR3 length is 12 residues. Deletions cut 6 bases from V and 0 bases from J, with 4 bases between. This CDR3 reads CASRISTDTQYF. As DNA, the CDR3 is TGTGCCAGCAGGATAAGCACAGATACGCAGTATTTT.

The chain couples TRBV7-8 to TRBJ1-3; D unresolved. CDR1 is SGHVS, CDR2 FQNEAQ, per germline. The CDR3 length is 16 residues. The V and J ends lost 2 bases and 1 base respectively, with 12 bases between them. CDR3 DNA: TGTGCCAGCAGCTTAAGCGTCGGATATTCTGGAAACACCATATATTTT. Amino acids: CASSLSVGYSGNTIYF.

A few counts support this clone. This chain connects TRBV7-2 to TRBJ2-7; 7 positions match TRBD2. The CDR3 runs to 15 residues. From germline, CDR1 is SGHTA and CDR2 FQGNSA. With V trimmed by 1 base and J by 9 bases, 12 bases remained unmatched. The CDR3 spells CASSLDSGVSPGQYF. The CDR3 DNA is TGTGCCAGCAGCTTAGACAGCGGGGTTTCTCCTGGGCAGTACTTC. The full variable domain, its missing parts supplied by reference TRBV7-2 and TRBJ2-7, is GAGVSQSPSNKVTEKGKDVELRCDPISGHTALYWYRQSLGQGLEFLIYFQGNSAPDKSGLPSDRFSAERTGGSVSTLTIQRTQQEDSAVYLCASSLDSGVSPGQYFGPGTRLTVT.

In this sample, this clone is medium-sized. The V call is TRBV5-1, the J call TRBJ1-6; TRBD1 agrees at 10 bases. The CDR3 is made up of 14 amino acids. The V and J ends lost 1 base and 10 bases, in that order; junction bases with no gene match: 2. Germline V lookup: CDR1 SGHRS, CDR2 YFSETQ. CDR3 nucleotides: TGCGCCAGCAGCTTGTGGGACAGGGGATCACCCCTCCACTTT. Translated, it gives CASSLWDRGSPLHF.

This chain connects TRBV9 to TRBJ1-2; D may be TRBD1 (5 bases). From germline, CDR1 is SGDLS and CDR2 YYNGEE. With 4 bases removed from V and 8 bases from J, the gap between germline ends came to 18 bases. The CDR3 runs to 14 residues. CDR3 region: CASSPRGDGRGYTF. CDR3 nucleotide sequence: TGTGCCAGCAGCCCGAGGGGAGACGGCCGCGGCTACACCTTC.